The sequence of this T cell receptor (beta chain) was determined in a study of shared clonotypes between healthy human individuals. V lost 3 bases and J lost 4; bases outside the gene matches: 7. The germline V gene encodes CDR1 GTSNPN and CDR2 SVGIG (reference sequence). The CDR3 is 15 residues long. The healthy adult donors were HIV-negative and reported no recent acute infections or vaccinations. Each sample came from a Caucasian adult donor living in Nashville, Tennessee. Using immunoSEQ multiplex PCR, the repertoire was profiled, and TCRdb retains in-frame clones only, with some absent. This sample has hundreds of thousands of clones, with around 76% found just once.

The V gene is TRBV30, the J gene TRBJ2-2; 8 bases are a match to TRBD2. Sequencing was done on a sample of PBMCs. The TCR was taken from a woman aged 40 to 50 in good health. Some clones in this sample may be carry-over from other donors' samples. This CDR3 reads CAWSRSGRGTGELFF. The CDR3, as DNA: TGTGCCTGGAGCAGAAGCGGGAGAGGCACCGGGGAGCTGTTTTTT.